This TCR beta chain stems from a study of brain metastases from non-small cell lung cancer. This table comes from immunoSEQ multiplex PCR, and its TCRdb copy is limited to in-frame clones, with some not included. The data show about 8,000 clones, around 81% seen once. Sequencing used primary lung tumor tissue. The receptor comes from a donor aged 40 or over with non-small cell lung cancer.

The CDR3 loop reads CSVYQDNSYEQYF. CDR3 DNA sequence: TGCAGCGTTTACCAGGACAACTCCTACGAGCAGTACTTC. This sequence joins TRBV29-1 and TRBJ2-7, with a tentative D call TRBD1 (5 bases). The CDR3 spans 13 residues. The V gene lost 5 bases and the J gene lost 0 bases, with 11 bases spanning the gap. Per the germline V gene, CDR1 is SQVTM and CDR2 is ANQGSEA.